The 9 T cell receptor beta chains in this list originate from one sample, sequenced in a study of immune cell composition in non-small cell lung cancer. Produced via immunoSEQ multiplex PCR; TCRdb's table is partial and in-frame only. Counted here are about 1,500 clones, about 80% occurring once; the ten biggest clones make up nearly 10%. The sample taken for sequencing was lung tumor tissue. These receptors originate from a human donor with non-small cell lung cancer.

V gene TRBV30 combines with J gene TRBJ2-1; TRBD2 agrees at 7 bases. V lost 3 bases and J lost 5; bases outside the gene matches: 10. This CDR3 comprises 15 residues. The V gene's germline CDR1 is GTSNPN and CDR2 SVGIG (reference sequence). The DNA for the CDR3 is TGTGCCTGGAGGCCCCCAACTAGCGCACACAATGAGCAGTTCTTC. The encoded protein is CAWRPPTSAHNEQFF.

This chain connects TRBV11-2 to TRBJ2-7; D is undetermined. CDR1 and CDR2 (germline): SGHAT, FQNNGV. This CDR3 contains 16 residues. V lost 0 bases to trimming and J lost 2 bases, with 14 bases between them. The CDR3 is CASSLDWAGTPYEQYF. For the CDR3, the DNA is TGTGCCAGCAGCTTAGATTGGGCAGGTACCCCCTACGAGCAGTACTTC.

This clone has a single count. V is TRBV5-6 and J is TRBJ2-5; TRBD2 might be the D (6 bases). This CDR3 has 14 amino acids. Looked up from germline, CDR1 is SGHDT and CDR2 is YYEEEE. Trimming took off 4 bases at V and 4 bases at J, with 14 bases between the two ends. The CDR3 sequence is CASSGAGTAETQYF. DNA of the CDR3: TGTGCCAGCAGCGGGGCGGGGACCGCAGAGACCCAGTACTTC.

The V call is TRBV5-1, the J call TRBJ1-4, with 7 positions matching TRBD1. With 1 base clipped from V and 7 bases from J, the junction kept 13 bases outside the gene matches. This CDR3 spans 17 amino acids. Germline CDR1 reads SGHRS; CDR2 reads YFSETQ. The CDR3 DNA is TGCGCCAGCAGCTTGAACGAAAGACAGGGCTTGGGTGAAAAACTGTTTTTT. It codes for CASSLNERQGLGEKLFF.

The rearrangement joins TRBV5-4 to TRBJ2-3; TRBD2 matches at 10 bases. CDR1 and CDR2 (germline): SGHNT, YYREEE (reference sequence). The J segment lost 1 base and the V segment lost 0 bases, leaving 8 bases of the junction unmatched. The CDR3 covers 18 residues. This CDR3 reads CASSLGGSGGGRTDTQYF. CDR3 nucleotide sequence: TGTGCCAGCAGCTTGGGTGGGAGCGGGGGGGGACGCACAGATACGCAGTATTTT.

The chain couples TRBV4-3 to TRBJ2-7; 7 bases agree with TRBD1. The V gene's germline CDR1 is LGHNA and CDR2 YSLEER. Trimming removed 0 bases from V and 2 bases from J; junction bases left unmatched: 7. CDR3 length equals 16 residues. Written as DNA, the CDR3 is TGCGCCAGCAGCCAAGATGCAGGGGGTAGGGCCTACGAGCAGTACTTC. Its protein is CASSQDAGGRAYEQYF.

The chain is built from TRBV7-2 and TRBJ2-3; the D is unclear. V was trimmed by 5 bases and J by 6 bases, leaving 12 bases between them. This CDR3 has 13 amino acids. CDR1 is SGHTA and CDR2 is FQGNSA in the germline V gene. The CDR3 protein is CASSRQVRDTQYF. In DNA, the CDR3 is TGTGCCAGCAGCCGCCAGGTCCGGGATACGCAGTATTTT.

The chain couples TRBV5-4 to TRBJ2-5; the D gene is possibly TRBD2 (6 bases). The CDR3 totals 13 residues. Trimming pared 3 bases from V and 3 bases from J, leaving 9 bases between. Per germline, CDR1 SGHNT and CDR2 YYREEE (reference sequence). CDR3: CASSSPGEETQYF. The CDR3 DNA reads as TGTGCCAGCAGCTCACCGGGGGAAGAGACCCAGTACTTC.

This chain joins TRBV30 and TRBJ2-7, with D possibly being TRBD1 (5 bases). Trimming stripped 0 bases from V and 5 bases from J, with 17 bases between. The germline V gene has CDR1 GTSNPN and CDR2 SVGIG (reference sequence). The CDR3 extends over 15 amino acids. In DNA, the CDR3 is TGTGCCTGGAGTGTAGTGCGCAGGGCGCAACACGAGCAGTACTTC. Its protein product is CAWSVVRRAQHEQYF.